Below, 10 T cell receptor beta chains from the same sample are listed, as sequenced in a study of T cell responses to AZD1222 COVID-19 vaccine (dated by TCRdb to the early 2020s). The sample's time point, from its label and the paper: baseline before first vaccination. The library was made by the immunoSEQ multiplex PCR assay. TCRdb mirrors the immuneACCESS table, restricted to in-frame sequences. Some clones are absent from its copies; in checked studies, under half trace to an unresolved V gene, and the reason for the others is unknown. The sample table records tens of thousands of clones; roughly 88% of these occur just once. About 19% of the sample is in the top ten clones. The source material was peripheral blood, sampled on day 0 of AZD1222 vaccination. All receptors come from an adult in good health.

The chain employs TRBV7-6 and TRBJ2-5; 8 nucleotides agree with TRBD2. This CDR3 comprises 13 residues. Looked up from germline, CDR1 is SGHVS and CDR2 is FNYEAQ. The ends lost 6 bases at V and 3 bases at J; junction bases unmatched: 3. CDR3 residues: CASRPGLEETQYF. The CDR3 nucleotides read TGTGCCAGCAGACCGGGACTAGAAGAGACCCAGTACTTC.

This rearrangement joins TRBV7-6 to TRBJ2-5; D possibly corresponds to TRBD1 (5 bases). The CDR3 contains 15 residues. V shed 5 bases and J shed 1 base, with 14 bases lying between them. Germline values: CDR1 SGHVS, CDR2 FNYEAQ. DNA for the CDR3: TGTGCCAGCAGCCCCCTGAGCAGGGTCCAAGAGACCCAGTACTTC. Translated: CASSPLSRVQETQYF.

The chain couples TRBV2 to TRBJ1-5; TRBD1 agrees at 7 bases. V gave up 7 bases and J gave up 6 bases; unmatched junction bases: 9. Germline V CDR1 and CDR2: SNHLY, FYNNEI. The CDR3 contains 14 residues. DNA of the CDR3: TGTGCCAGCACCCCGACAGGGAGGGCTCAGCCCCAGCATTTT. This codes for CASTPTGRAQPQHF.

The chain joins TRBV9 to TRBJ2-2; TRBD2 is a possible D gene (5 bases). Looked up from germline, CDR1 is SGDLS and CDR2 is YYNGEE. Trimming left V 0 bases short and J 4 bases short, with 10 bases between. The CDR3 length is 15 residues. Here the CDR3 DNA reads TGTGCCAGCAGCGTAGAGGTGGCGGGCACCGGGGAGCTGTTTTTT. Amino acid sequence: CASSVEVAGTGELFF.

The chain's CDR3 is CASSPGQGAYEQYF. The CDR3, as DNA: TGTGCCAGCAGTCCCGGACAGGGGGCCTACGAGCAGTACTTC. The chain carries TRBV2 and TRBJ2-7; 10 bases agree with TRBD1. This CDR3 has 14 residues. Germline lookup yields CDR1 SNHLY and CDR2 FYNNEI. Losses at the gene ends were 5 bases for V and 2 bases for J; bases not matched to a gene: 3.

This clone was detected a few times. The rearrangement joins TRBV2 to TRBJ2-7; D is unclear. The V gene lost 5 bases and the J gene lost 4 bases, with 3 bases spanning the gap. Germline V gives CDR1 SNHLY, CDR2 FYNNEI. The CDR3 is made up of 10 amino acids. The CDR3 region is CASSSYEQYF. The CDR3 region has the DNA TGTGCCAGCAGTAGTTACGAGCAGTACTTC.

The table lists this clone with a few counts. The rearrangement uses TRBV19 and TRBJ1-2; possible D gene TRBD1, 6 bases. CDR1 LNHDA and CDR2 SQIVND come from the germline V gene (reference sequence). The CDR3 loop spans 15 amino acids. Trimming cost V 1 base and J 7 bases, with 16 bases left between them. The CDR3: CASSIAGSGAGGYTF. DNA for the CDR3: TGTGCCAGTAGTATAGCAGGCTCGGGGGCCGGTGGCTACACCTTC.

The J gene is TRBJ2-7, the V gene TRBV3-1 (or the pseudogene TRBV3-2), with 11 bases that match TRBD2. CDR1 and CDR2 from the germline V gene are LGHDT and YNNKEL (reference sequence). The ends lost 0 bases at V and 7 bases at J; junction bases unmatched: 5. This CDR3 has 15 residues. Written as DNA, the CDR3 is TGTGCCAGCAGCCAAGAAGCACTAGCGGGAGTTGAGCAGTACTTC. Amino acid sequence: CASSQEALAGVEQYF.

The CDR3 nucleotides read TGTGCCAGCAGTTACTCGATTAGATTGAACTATGGCTACACCTTC. As protein: CASSYSIRLNYGYTF. The chain combines TRBV6-2 or TRBV6-3 with TRBJ1-2, with D hard to call. Germline V gives CDR1 MNHEY, CDR2 SVGEGT. The CDR3 is 15 residues long. V was cut by 0 bases and J by 2 bases, with 10 bases left in between.

The chain couples TRBV7-2 to TRBJ2-2; D remains unclear. There are 14 residues in the CDR3. CDR1 and CDR2 (germline): SGHTA, FQGNSA. Trimming removed 1 base at V and 0 bases at J, with 3 bases between. The CDR3 bases are TGTGCCAGCAGCTTAGGGGCGAACACCGGGGAGCTGTTTTTT. This encodes CASSLGANTGELFF.